The 8 T cell receptor beta chains given below trace back to one sample, sequenced in a study of cytomegalovirus exposure and HLA in healthy donors. Using immunoSEQ multiplex PCR, the repertoire was profiled, and TCRdb retains in-frame clones only, with some absent. Of 300,000 to 350,000 clones listed, roughly 86% are singletons. Sequenced input: PBMCs. Every receptor here comes from a man aged 25-40 years in good health and CMV-seronegative.

The chain carries TRBV19 and TRBJ2-7; TRBD1 matches 9 bases. Germline CDR1 reads LNHDA; CDR2 reads SQIVND (reference sequence). The CDR3 sequence is 15 residues long. The J segment lost 0 bases and the V segment lost 6 bases, leaving 6 bases of the junction unmatched. This CDR3 reads CASSTGTGNSYEQYF. CDR3 nucleotide sequence: TGTGCCAGTAGCACTGGGACAGGGAACTCCTACGAGCAGTACTTC.

The rearrangement joins TRBV7-2 to TRBJ2-5; the match to TRBD2 covers 8 bases. Germline assignment: CDR1 SGHTA and CDR2 FQGNSA. Trimming removed 1 base from V and 2 bases from J; junction bases left unmatched: 6. The CDR3 is 16 amino acids. This CDR3 reads CASSLELAVQQETQYF. As DNA, the CDR3 is TGTGCCAGCAGCTTAGAACTAGCGGTTCAACAAGAGACCCAGTACTTC. Combining the CDR3 with reference TRBV7-2 and TRBJ2-5 gives the whole variable domain GAGVSQSPSNKVTEKGKDVELRCDPISGHTALYWYRQSLGQGLEFLIYFQGNSAPDKSGLPSDRFSAERTGGSVSTLTIQRTQQEDSAVYLCASSLELAVQQETQYFGPGTRLLVL.

The rearrangement links TRBV5-1 to TRBJ2-1; 14 bases are a match to TRBD2. The CDR3 is 15 amino acids. After removal of 5 bases from V and 4 bases from J, the junction contained 2 bases not matched to a gene. Germline V gene data show CDR1 as SGHRS and CDR2 as YFSETQ. DNA of the CDR3: TGCGCCAGCAGGACTAGCGGGGGGGAATACAATGAGCAGTTCTTC. It is translated as CASRTSGGEYNEQFF. The whole variable domain, filled in from reference TRBV5-1 and TRBJ2-1, reads KAGVTQTPRYLIKTRGQQVTLSCSPISGHRSVSWYQQTPGQGLQFLFEYFSETQRNKGNFPGRFSGRQFSNSRSEMNVSTLELGDSALYLCASRTSGGEYNEQFFGPGTRLTVL.

On this clone itself: The sample contains more than one DNA sequence encoding this CDR3. V usage is TRBV7-9 and J usage is TRBJ1-2, with a possible D match to TRBD1 (6 bases). Germline V gene data show CDR1 as SEHNR and CDR2 as FQNEAQ (reference sequence). The length of the CDR3 is 14 residues. Deletions cut 3 bases from V and 2 bases from J, with 10 bases between. The CDR3 nucleotides read TGTGCCAGCAGCTTGGAACAGGGCAACTATGGCTACACCTTC. This encodes CASSLEQGNYGYTF.

J is TRBJ1-5 and V is TRBV7-2; D not certain. CDR3 length equals 14 residues. Germline values: CDR1 SGHTA, CDR2 FQGNSA. Trimming took off 0 bases at V and 3 bases at J, with 6 bases between the two ends. The chain's CDR3 is CASSLARANQPQHF. The CDR3 DNA sequence: TGTGCCAGCAGCTTAGCGCGGGCCAATCAGCCCCAGCATTTT.

V and J are TRBV19 and TRBJ2-7; 8 bases map to TRBD1. Trimming cost V 5 bases and J 5 bases; bases outside gene matches: 5. CDR3 length equals 13 residues. Germline V gene sequence: CDR1 LNHDA, CDR2 SQIVND (reference sequence). The CDR3 region is CASSPKQGDEQYF. As DNA, the CDR3 is TGTGCCAGTAGTCCAAAACAGGGGGACGAGCAGTACTTC.

The V and J genes are TRBV7-9 and TRBJ2-4, with TRBD1 matching 10 bases. V lost 7 bases to trimming and J lost 15 bases; unmatched junction nucleotides: 15. This CDR3 comprises 14 residues. The germline CDR1 and CDR2 sequences are SEHNR and FQNEAQ (reference sequence). CDR3 region: CASTLLTGGPYVYF. In DNA form, the CDR3 reads TGTGCCAGCACCCTACTGACAGGGGGCCCTTACGTGTACTTC.

The chain recombines TRBV5-5 with TRBJ2-1; 8 bases line up with TRBD2. In germline, CDR1 is SGHKS, CDR2 YYEKEE (reference sequence). The CDR3 runs 15 residues. The V segment lost 0 bases and the J segment 9 bases; nucleotides outside the gene matches: 8. The CDR3 nucleotides read TGTGCCAGCAGCTTGGTCGCCGGGGGGGCCTTTGAGCAGTTCTTC. The encoded protein is CASSLVAGGAFEQFF.